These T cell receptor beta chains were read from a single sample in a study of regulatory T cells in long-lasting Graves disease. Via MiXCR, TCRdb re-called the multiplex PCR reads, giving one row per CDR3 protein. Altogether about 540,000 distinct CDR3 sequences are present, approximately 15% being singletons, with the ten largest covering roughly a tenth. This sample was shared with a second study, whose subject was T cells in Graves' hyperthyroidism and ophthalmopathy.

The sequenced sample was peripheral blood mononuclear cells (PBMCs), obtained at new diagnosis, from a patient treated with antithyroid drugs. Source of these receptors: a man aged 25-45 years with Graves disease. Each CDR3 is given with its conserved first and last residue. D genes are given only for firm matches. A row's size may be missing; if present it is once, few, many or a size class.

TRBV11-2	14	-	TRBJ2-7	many	CASSFKGGGSEQYF	TGTGCCAGCAGCTTCAAAGGGGGGGGGAGCGAGCAGTACTTC
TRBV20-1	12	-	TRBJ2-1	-	CSARNPYNEQFF	TGCAGTGCTAGGAACCCCTACAATGAGCAGTTCTTC
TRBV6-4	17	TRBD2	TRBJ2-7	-	CASSASELAGGPWEQYF	TGTGCCAGCAGTGCCTCGGAACTAGCGGGGGGACCCTGGGAGCAGTACTTC
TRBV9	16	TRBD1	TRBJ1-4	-	CASSPSRGRGGEKLFF	TGTGCCAGCAGCCCCTCAAGGGGCAGGGGGGGTGAAAAACTGTTTTTT
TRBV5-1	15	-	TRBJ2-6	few	CASSFGDPGANVLTF	TGCGCCAGCAGCTTTGGGGACCCTGGGGCCAACGTCCTGACTTTC
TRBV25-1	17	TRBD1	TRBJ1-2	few	CASSELQGRGPQDGYTF	TGTGCCAGCAGTGAATTACAGGGGCGAGGGCCCCAGGATGGCTACACCTTC
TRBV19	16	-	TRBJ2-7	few	CASSTVRGDGIYEQYF	TGTGCCAGTAGTACTGTCCGGGGAGACGGAATCTACGAGCAGTACTTC
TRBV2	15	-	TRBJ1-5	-	CASSEGDSLWLTQHF	TGTGCCAGCAGTGAAGGGGATAGCCTATGGTTGACTCAGCATTTT
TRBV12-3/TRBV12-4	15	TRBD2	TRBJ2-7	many	CASSATSGRSYEQYF	TGTGCCAGCAGCGCAACTAGCGGGAGATCCTACGAGCAGTACTTC
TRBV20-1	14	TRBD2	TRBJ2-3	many	CSARLALGTDTQYF	TGCAGTGCTCGACTAGCGTTGGGCACAGATACGCAGTATTTT
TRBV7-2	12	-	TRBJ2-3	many	CASSLSPDTQYF	TGTGCCAGCAGCTTAAGCCCCGATACGCAGTATTTT
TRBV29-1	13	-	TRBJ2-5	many	CSVEAGTQETQYF	TGCAGCGTTGAGGCCGGGACGCAAGAGACCCAGTACTTC
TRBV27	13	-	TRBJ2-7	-	CANSPSRAYEQYF	TGTGCCAACAGTCCCTCCCGCGCTTACGAGCAGTACTTC
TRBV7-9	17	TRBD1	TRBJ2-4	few	CASSFLGTGGEKNIQYF	TGTGCCAGCAGCTTTTTGGGGACAGGGGGTGAAAAAAACATTCAGTACTTC
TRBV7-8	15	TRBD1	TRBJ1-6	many	CASSLGQGIGSPLHF	TGTGCCAGCAGCTTGGGACAGGGGATAGGTTCACCCCTCCACTTT
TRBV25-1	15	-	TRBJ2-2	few	CASSEYRGGTGELFF	TGTGCCAGCAGTGAATACAGGGGTGGGACCGGGGAGCTGTTTTTT
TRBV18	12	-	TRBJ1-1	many	CASSPVLAEAFF	TGTGCCAGCTCACCAGTGTTGGCTGAAGCTTTCTTT
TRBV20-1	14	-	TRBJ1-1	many	CSGLLGNRNTEAFF	TGCAGTGGTTTGTTGGGTAACAGGAACACTGAAGCTTTCTTT
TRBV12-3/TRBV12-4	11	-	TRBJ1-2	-	CAVRIGAGYTF	TGTGCCGTTCGTATCGGGGCGGGCTACACCTTC
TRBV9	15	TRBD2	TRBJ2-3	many	CASSVNAGGSDTQYF	TGTGCCAGCAGCGTAAACGCGGGAGGCTCCGATACGCAGTATTTT
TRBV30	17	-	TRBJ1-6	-	CAWSVRGALSYNSPLHF	TGTGCCTGGAGTGTACGAGGGGCTCTGTCCTATAATTCACCCCTCCACTTT
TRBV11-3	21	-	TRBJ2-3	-	CASSFYICSAPSGWRTDTQYF	-
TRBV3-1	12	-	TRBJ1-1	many	CASSQHSTEAFF	TGTGCCAGCAGCCAGCATTCCACTGAAGCTTTCTTT
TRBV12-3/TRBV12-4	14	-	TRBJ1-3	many	CASSFGQTGNTIYF	TGTGCCAGCAGTTTCGGCCAGACTGGAAACACCATATATTTT
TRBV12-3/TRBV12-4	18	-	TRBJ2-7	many	CASSSFLNHGRGSYEQYF	TGTGCCAGCAGTTCTTTCTTAAATCACGGGAGAGGCTCCTACGAGCAGTACTTC
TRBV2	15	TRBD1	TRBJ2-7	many	CASSRQGTIVYEQYF	TGTGCCAGCTCAAGACAGGGAACTATTGTATACGAGCAGTACTTC
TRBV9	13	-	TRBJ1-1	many	CASSVDTNTEAFF	TGTGCCAGCAGCGTAGACACGAACACTGAAGCTTTCTTT
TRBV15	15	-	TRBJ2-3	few	CATSYVREGTDTQYF	TGTGCCACCAGCTACGTTAGGGAAGGCACAGATACGCAGTATTTT
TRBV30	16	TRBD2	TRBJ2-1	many	CAWSPPGLAGGNEQFF	TGTGCCTGGAGTCCACCCGGACTAGCGGGAGGCAATGAGCAGTTCTTC
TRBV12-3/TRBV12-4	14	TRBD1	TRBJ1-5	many	CASSLTGENQPQHF	TGTGCCAGCAGCCTGACAGGGGAAAATCAGCCCCAGCATTTT
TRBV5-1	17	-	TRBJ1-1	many	CASSLVRGREKDTEAFF	TGCGCCAGCAGCTTGGTCCGGGGACGGGAGAAGGACACTGAAGCTTTCTTT
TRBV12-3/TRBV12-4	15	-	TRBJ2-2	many	CASSSFLGGTGELFF	TGTGCCAGCAGTTCTTTTTTAGGGGGCACCGGGGAGCTGTTTTTT
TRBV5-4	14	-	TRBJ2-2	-	CASSLPVDTGELFF	TGTGCCAGCAGCCTACCGGTGGACACCGGGGAGCTGTTTTTT
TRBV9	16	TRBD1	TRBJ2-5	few	CASSVVGTGNQETQYF	TGTGCCAGCAGCGTAGTGGGGACAGGGAACCAAGAGACCCAGTACTTC
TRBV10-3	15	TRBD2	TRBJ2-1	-	CAISLTSGGYNEQFF	TGTGCCATCAGTCTGACTAGCGGGGGCTACAATGAGCAGTTCTTC
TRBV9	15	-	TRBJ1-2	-	CASSVEGTSNYGYTF	TGTGCCAGCAGCGTAGAAGGGACTTCTAACTATGGCTACACCTTC
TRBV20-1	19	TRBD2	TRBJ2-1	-	CSATPRLAGAPHLYNEQFF	TGCAGTGCTACTCCCCGACTAGCGGGAGCACCCCACCTCTACAATGAGCAGTTCTTC
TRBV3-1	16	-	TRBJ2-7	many	CASSHGRFGPSYEQYF	TGTGCCAGCAGCCATGGCCGGTTCGGGCCCTCCTACGAGCAGTACTTC
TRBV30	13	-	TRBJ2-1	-	CAWSVVPPGEQFF	TGTGCCTGGAGTGTAGTCCCCCCAGGTGAGCAGTTCTTC
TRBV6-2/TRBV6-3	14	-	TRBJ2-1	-	CASSDPRGGGKQFF	TGTGCCAGCAGTGACCCGAGAGGGGGGGGTAAGCAGTTCTTC
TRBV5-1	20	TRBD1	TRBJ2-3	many	CASSFRDRGLLSGRTDTQYF	TGCGCCAGCAGCTTCCGGGACAGGGGGCTTCTGAGCGGCCGCACAGATACGCAGTATTTT
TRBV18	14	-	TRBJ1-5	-	CASSPLTVSRPQHF	TGTGCCAGCTCTCCATTGACAGTCTCGAGGCCCCAGCATTTT
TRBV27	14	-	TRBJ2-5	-	CASSLRTAQEAQYF	TGTGCCAGCAGCCTCCGGACAGCCCAAGAGGCCCAGTACTTC
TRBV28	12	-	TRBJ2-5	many	CASSSSVFIQYF	TGTGCCAGCAGTTCCTCCGTCTTTATCCAGTACTTC
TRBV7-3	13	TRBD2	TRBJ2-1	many	CASSQRLASEQFF	TGTGCCAGCAGCCAACGACTAGCATCTGAGCAGTTCTTC
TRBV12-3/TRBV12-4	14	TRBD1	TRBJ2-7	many	CASSLGQGAFEQYF	TGTGCCAGCAGTTTAGGGCAGGGGGCGTTCGAGCAGTACTTC
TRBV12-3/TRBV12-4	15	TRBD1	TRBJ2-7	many	CASSLGQGAAYEQYF	TGTGCCAGCAGTTTGGGACAGGGCGCCGCCTACGAGCAGTACTTC
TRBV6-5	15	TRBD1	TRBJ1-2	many	CASSYNGQGGYGYTF	TGTGCCAGCAGTTACAACGGACAGGGCGGCTATGGCTACACCTTC